This T cell receptor (beta chain) was profiled in a study of cytomegalovirus exposure and HLA in healthy donors. V was trimmed by 6 bases and J by 3 bases, leaving 11 bases between them. The length of the CDR3 is 13 residues. The V gene's germline CDR1 is LNHDA and CDR2 SQIVND (reference sequence). A multiplex PCR was run with 60 Vbeta primers and 13 Jbeta primers. Measured with immunoSEQ multiplex PCR; TCRdb has only the in-frame clones, and not every one. The repertoire consists of about 160,000 clones, with roughly 77% occurring once and the leading ten covering approximately 2.9%. When sampled, the donors appeared nominally healthy, though they likely had unrecorded immune exposures.

The chain links TRBV19 to TRBJ1-2; D unresolved. Sequences were obtained from PBMCs. The TCR originated in a woman between 40 and 55 years old in good health and CMV-seropositive. The CDR3 DNA follows: TGTGCCAGTAGCCCGGACGGGGACTATGGCTACACCTTC. As protein: CASSPDGDYGYTF.